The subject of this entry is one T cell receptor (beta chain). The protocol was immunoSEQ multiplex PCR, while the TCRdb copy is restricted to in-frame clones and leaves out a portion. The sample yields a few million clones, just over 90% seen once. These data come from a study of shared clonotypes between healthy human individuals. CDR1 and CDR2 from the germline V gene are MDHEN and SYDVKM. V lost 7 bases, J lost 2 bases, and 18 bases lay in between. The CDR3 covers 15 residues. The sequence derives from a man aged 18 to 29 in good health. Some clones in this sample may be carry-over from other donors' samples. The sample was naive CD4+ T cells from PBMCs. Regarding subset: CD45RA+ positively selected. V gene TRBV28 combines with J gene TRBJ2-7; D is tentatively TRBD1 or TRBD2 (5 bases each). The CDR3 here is CASTTPGQGPYEQYF. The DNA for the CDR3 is TGTGCCAGCACCACGCCGGGGCAGGGCCCCTACGAGCAGTACTTC.